A single sample is the source of the 26 T cell receptor beta chains below, sequenced in a study of cytomegalovirus exposure and HLA in healthy donors. Researchers ran the PCR with 60 Vbeta and 13 Jbeta primers. This table comes from immunoSEQ multiplex PCR, and its TCRdb copy is limited to in-frame clones, with some not included. This sample carries approximately 120,000 clones, around 80% of them seen once, and the ten largest clones take 1.9%. The sample taken for sequencing was PBMCs. These TCRs come from a man aged 45 to 65 in good health and CMV-seronegative.

This clone came up a few times. This chain connects TRBV4-1 to TRBJ1-4; TRBD1 agrees at 9 bases. This CDR3 comprises 15 residues. Germline loops: CDR1 MGHRA, CDR2 YSYEKL. Trimming removed 2 bases from V and 8 bases from J; junction bases left unmatched: 6. CDR3 protein: CASSQLTGTGEKLFF. In DNA form, the CDR3 reads TGCGCCAGCAGCCAACTCACCGGGACAGGGGAAAAACTGTTTTTT.

The rearrangement joins TRBV5-6 to TRBJ1-5, with TRBD1 as a possible D gene (5 bases). V was clipped by 0 bases and J by 0 bases, with 10 bases between them. From germline, CDR1 is SGHDT and CDR2 YYEEEE. The CDR3 runs 16 residues. The CDR3 DNA follows: TGTGCCAGCAGCTTGGCAGGGATCCATAGCAATCAGCCCCAGCATTTT. It encodes CASSLAGIHSNQPQHF.

The rearrangement joins TRBV5-1 to TRBJ2-5; D might be TRBD2 (6 bases). The CDR3 is 14 residues long. CDR1 and CDR2 (germline): SGHRS, YFSETQ. V dropped 3 bases and J dropped 5 bases, with 14 bases sitting between them. This CDR3 reads CASSSRAGGETQYF. CDR3 nucleotide sequence: TGCGCCAGCAGCTCGAGGGCCGGAGGGGAGACCCAGTACTTC.

As concerns this clone: One junction end disagrees with the germline gene, perhaps due to a read error. The rearrangement uses TRBV29-1 and TRBJ1-1; D unclear. CDR1 and CDR2 (germline): SQVTM, ANQGSEA. The CDR3 extends over 11 amino acids. CDR3 DNA: TGCAGCGTGGCCGGGTCTTTAGAGAACCTTTGG. It codes for CSVAGSLENLW. The whole variable domain, remainder taken from reference TRBV29-1 and TRBJ1-1, is SAVISQKPSRDICQRGTSLTIQCQVDSQVTMMFWYRQQPGQSLTLIATANQGSEATYESGFVIDKFPISRPNLTFSTLTVSNMSPEDSSIYLCSVAGSLENLWGQGTRLTVV.

V gene TRBV6-6 combines with J gene TRBJ1-2, with 8 nucleotides matching TRBD1. The V segment lost 6 bases and the J segment 4 bases; nucleotides outside the gene matches: 10. The germline V gene has CDR1 MNHNY and CDR2 SVGAGI (reference sequence). The CDR3 runs to 15 residues. The CDR3 region has the DNA TGTGCCAGCAGAACAGGACAGGGTTTTGTCTATGGCTACACCTTC. This translates into CASRTGQGFVYGYTF.

The chain employs TRBV19 and TRBJ2-2; 8 bases line up with TRBD2. V lost 9 bases, J lost 0 bases, and 0 bases stayed unmatched. The CDR3 loop spans 13 amino acids. CDR1 LNHDA and CDR2 SQIVND come from the germline V gene (reference sequence). CDR3 protein: CASGGANTGELFF. The CDR3 DNA follows: TGTGCCAGCGGGGGGGCGAACACCGGGGAGCTGTTTTTT. The variable domain in full, completed from reference TRBV19 and TRBJ2-2, reads DGGITQSPKYLFRKEGQNVTLSCEQNLNHDAMYWYRQDPGQGLRLIYYSQIVNDFQKGDIAEGYSVSREKKESFPLTVTSAQKNPTAFYLCASGGANTGELFFGEGSRLTVL.

V gene TRBV2 combines with J gene TRBJ1-2; 8 bases fit TRBD1. V gave up 7 bases and J gave up 2 bases; unmatched junction bases: 6. CDR3 length equals 14 residues. The V gene's germline CDR1 is SNHLY and CDR2 FYNNEI. This chain's CDR3 is CASTPGQGNYGYTF. Here the CDR3 DNA reads TGTGCCAGCACTCCCGGACAGGGAAACTATGGCTACACCTTC.

This chain uses TRBV5-1 with TRBJ2-5, with no clear D. The V gene's germline CDR1 is SGHRS and CDR2 YFSETQ. The length of the CDR3 is 15 residues. The V end was cut by 1 base, the J end by 2 bases, with 12 bases between. CDR3 sequence: CASSLSPRRQETQYF. Here the CDR3 DNA reads TGCGCCAGCAGCTTGTCGCCTAGGAGACAAGAGACCCAGTACTTC.

This sequence joins TRBV6-6 and TRBJ2-3; D might be TRBD1 (5 bases). Between the trimmed V and J ends, which lost 6 bases and 2 bases, there was a span of 18 bases. CDR3 length equals 16 residues. Germline values: CDR1 MNHNY, CDR2 SVGAGI (reference sequence). In nucleotides, the CDR3 is TGTGCCAGCAGAAGGACACGCTTCGGGTTCACAGATACGCAGTATTTT. Translated: CASRRTRFGFTDTQYF.

The chain employs TRBV20-1 and TRBJ2-7; D is unresolved. The CDR3 loop spans 11 amino acids. Germline CDR1 DFQATT, CDR2 SNEGSKA (reference sequence). The ends were cut back, 0 bases at V and 3 bases at J, with 3 bases in the middle. In DNA, the CDR3 is TGCAGTGCTAGAGATTACTACGAGCAGTACTTC. Its translation is CSARDYYEQYF.

This clone was observed once. This sequence joins TRBV4-1 and TRBJ1-3; D uncertain. CDR3 length: 13 amino acids. Germline values: CDR1 MGHRA, CDR2 YSYEKL. Between the trimmed V and J ends, which lost 6 bases and 0 bases, there was a span of 6 bases. The CDR3: CASSIDSGNTIYF. The CDR3 DNA reads TGCGCCAGCAGTATAGACTCTGGAAACACCATATATTTT.

A single count supports this clone. J is TRBJ1-2 and V is TRBV19, with D possibly TRBD1 on 6 matching bases. Per germline, CDR1 LNHDA and CDR2 SQIVND (reference sequence). CDR3 length: 12 amino acids. Deletions cut 6 bases from V and 8 bases from J, with 13 bases between. CDR3 DNA sequence: TGTGCCAGTAGACAGGGCAGGGGCGGCTACACCTTC. Protein product: CASRQGRGGYTF.

This clone was picked up a small number of times. The chain couples TRBV7-9 to TRBJ2-1; D is undetermined. CDR3 length: 12 residues. V lost 0 bases, J lost 15 bases, and 12 bases lay in between. Germline V lookup: CDR1 SEHNR, CDR2 FQNEAQ (reference sequence). This CDR3 reads CASSLAGHPRFF. The CDR3 nucleotides read TGTGCCAGCAGCTTAGCGGGCCACCCAAGGTTCTTC.

There are a few counts of this clone. The V gene is TRBV19, the J gene TRBJ2-2; D is unresolved. Looked up from germline, CDR1 is LNHDA and CDR2 is SQIVND (reference sequence). V lost 1 base to trimming and J lost 3 bases, with 6 bases between them. This CDR3 is built from 14 residues. The CDR3 reads CASSIVADTGELFF. DNA for the CDR3: TGTGCCAGTAGTATAGTGGCGGACACCGGGGAGCTGTTTTTT.

The chain combines TRBV10-2 with TRBJ2-3; D perhaps matches TRBD1 (6 bases). Looked up from germline, CDR1 is WSHSY and CDR2 is SAAADI. This CDR3 spans 14 amino acids. V was trimmed by 2 bases and J by 2 bases, leaving 8 bases between them. CDR3 coding DNA: TGCGCCAGCAGTGAGGGGGGCCTCACAGATACGCAGTATTTT. Its protein product is CASSEGGLTDTQYF.

The chain employs TRBV7-2 and TRBJ2-2; possible D gene TRBD1, 6 bases. The V gene lost 4 bases and the J gene lost 4 bases, with 10 bases spanning the gap. The CDR3 is made up of 14 amino acids. CDR1 is SGHTA, CDR2 FQGNSA, per germline. The CDR3 bases are TGTGCCAGCAGCTCCGGACAGCTCACCGGGGAGCTGTTTTTT. Translating it yields CASSSGQLTGELFF.

This clone turned up a few times. This chain joins TRBV6-6 and TRBJ2-3; 13 nucleotides match TRBD2. The germline gives CDR1 MNHNY, CDR2 SVGAGI (reference sequence). V shed 8 bases and J 3 bases; nucleotides not matched to a gene: 8. The length of the CDR3 is 16 residues. CDR3 in DNA: TGTGCCAGCGGAATAGCGACTAGCGGGGGGACAGATACGCAGTATTTT. It codes for CASGIATSGGTDTQYF.

This chain links TRBV5-1 with TRBJ2-5, with 9 bases that match TRBD1. There are 16 residues in the CDR3. V was clipped by 6 bases and J by 5 bases; unmatched bases: 14. Germline CDR1 is SGHRS and CDR2 is YFSETQ. The CDR3 DNA sequence: TGCGCCAGCACCTCCAGCGGGGACAGGGTTCCGGAGACCCAGTACTTC. Amino acid sequence: CASTSSGDRVPETQYF. The entire variable domain, with the rest obtained from reference TRBV5-1 and TRBJ2-5, is as follows: KAGVTQTPRYLIKTRGQQVTLSCSPISGHRSVSWYQQTPGQGLQFLFEYFSETQRNKGNFPGRFSGRQFSNSRSEMNVSTLELGDSALYLCASTSSGDRVPETQYFGPGTRLLVL.

The chain carries TRBV9 and TRBJ2-2; no firm D call. The CDR3 spans 18 residues. CDR1 is SGDLS and CDR2 is YYNGEE in the germline V gene. V was pared by 0 bases and J by 2 bases, with 17 bases between. The CDR3 loop is CASSVEEVLLKNTGELFF. DNA of the CDR3: TGTGCCAGCAGCGTAGAAGAGGTCCTACTAAAAAACACCGGGGAGCTGTTTTTT.

This chain uses TRBV4-3 with TRBJ1-3; 7 bases match TRBD1. After removal of 2 bases from V and 2 bases from J, the junction contained 3 bases not matched to a gene. The V gene's germline CDR1 is LGHNA and CDR2 YSLEER. The length of the CDR3 is 15 residues. CDR3 protein: CASSQQGEAGNTIYF. CDR3 DNA: TGCGCCAGCAGCCAACAGGGGGAAGCTGGAAACACCATATATTTT.

Only one count was recorded for this clone. The chain employs TRBV28 and TRBJ1-1; D possibly corresponds to TRBD1 (5 bases). The CDR3 length is 14 residues. Germline CDR1 and CDR2: MDHEN and SYDVKM. Trimming removed 6 bases from V and 6 bases from J, with 17 bases in between. The CDR3 is CASSGRDFPPEAFF. The CDR3 DNA sequence: TGTGCCAGCAGCGGCCGGGACTTCCCTCCTGAAGCTTTCTTT.

This clone has only a few counts. The V call is TRBV10-3, the J call TRBJ2-5; no firm D call. The CDR3 runs to 16 residues. Germline V CDR1 and CDR2: ENHRY, SYGVKD. Trimming took off 6 bases at V and 1 base at J, with 18 bases between the two ends. The CDR3 region has the DNA TGTGCCATCAGCAACCCCCGGTCTACCCCCCAAGAGACCCAGTACTTC. Residues: CAISNPRSTPQETQYF.

In its sample, this clone was seen a few times. This chain joins TRBV19 and TRBJ1-1, with TRBD1 matching over 8 bases. The CDR3 is 13 amino acids. Germline CDR1 is LNHDA and CDR2 is SQIVND (reference sequence). V gave up 6 bases and J gave up 7 bases; unmatched junction bases: 7. The CDR3 bases are TGTGCCAGTAGGGACAGGGTCGTTGGTGAAGCTTTCTTT. This gives the protein CASRDRVVGEAFF.

The chain carries TRBV4-1 and TRBJ2-2; no firm D call. The V and J ends lost 0 bases and 6 bases respectively, with 8 bases between them. The length of the CDR3 is 14 residues. CDR1 MGHRA and CDR2 YSYEKL come from the germline V gene. CDR3: CASSQDSLPGELFF. CDR3 DNA sequence: TGCGCCAGCAGCCAAGACAGTCTCCCCGGGGAGCTGTTTTTT.

This chain connects TRBV13 to TRBJ1-4, with D tentatively TRBD1 (5 bases). The CDR3 totals 15 residues. Germline CDR1 is PRHDT and CDR2 is FYEKMQ (reference sequence). V gave up 2 bases and J gave up 6 bases, with 13 bases separating them. The CDR3 sequence is CASSLSKGLDEKLFF. CDR3 DNA sequence: TGTGCCAGCAGCTTATCGAAGGGACTGGATGAAAAACTGTTTTTT.

The chain links TRBV6-1 to TRBJ2-7, with D unresolved. The CDR3 is made up of 13 amino acids. The V and J ends lost 4 bases and 4 bases respectively, with 11 bases between them. The germline CDR1 and CDR2 sequences are MNHNS and SASEGT. The CDR3 bases are TGTGCCAGCAGTGTCGGCAGACAATACGAGCAGTACGTC. Protein sequence: CASSVGRQYEQYV.